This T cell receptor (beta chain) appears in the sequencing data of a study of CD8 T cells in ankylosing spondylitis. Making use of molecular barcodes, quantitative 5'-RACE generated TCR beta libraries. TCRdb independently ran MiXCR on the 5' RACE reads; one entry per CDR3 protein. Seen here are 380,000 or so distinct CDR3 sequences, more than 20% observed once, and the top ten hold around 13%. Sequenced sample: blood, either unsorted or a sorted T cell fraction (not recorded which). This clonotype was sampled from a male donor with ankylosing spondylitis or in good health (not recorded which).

CDR3 protein: CASSLPPTGFNYNEQFF. The CDR3 DNA follows: TGCGCCAGCAGCTTGCCTCCTACAGGGTTCAATTACAATGAGCAGTTCTTC. This chain links TRBV5-1 with TRBJ2-1, with D possibly matching TRBD1 (6 bases). The germline V gene encodes CDR1 SGHRS and CDR2 YFSETQ. The V end was cut by 1 base, the J end by 4 bases, with 18 bases between. The CDR3 runs to 17 residues.